This TCR beta chain is from a study of shared clonotypes between healthy human individuals. Study conclusions and caveats: Blood was the only sampled material, and tissue repertoires likely differ.

The germline CDR1 and CDR2 sequences are MNHEY and SVGAGI. J was trimmed by 4 bases and V by 5 bases; bases with no gene match: 6. The CDR3 covers 15 residues. All donors were Caucasian adults living in Nashville, Tennessee. Remarks on this clone: The antigen remains unidentified.

Libraries were prepared by immunoSEQ multiplex PCR; TCRdb keeps only in-frame clonotypes and omits some of them. The repertoire holds 600,000 to 750,000 clones, with around 77% as singletons. The sequence derives from a woman in her thirties in good health. Input material: memory CD4+ T cells sorted from blood. Subset: CD45RA-negative fraction. The chain has TRBV6-5 and TRBJ1-2; TRBD1 aligns across 11 bases. CDR3 residues: CASSRQDRGLYGYTF. Written as DNA, the CDR3 is TGTGCCAGCAGTCGCCAGGACAGGGGGCTCTATGGCTACACCTTC.